This T cell receptor (beta chain) is drawn from a study of blood T cells in healthy people across ages. A sample-barcoded 5' primer and a J-beta primer mix were used in a second PCR of roughly 6 to 11 cycles. From the 5' RACE reads, TCRdb called clonotypes with MiXCR, one entry per CDR3 protein. The sample carries approximately 730,000 distinct CDR3 sequences, 43% recorded once. This clonotype has just a few counts. The germline V gene encodes CDR1 SEHNR and CDR2 FQNEAQ (reference sequence). The V gene end was trimmed by 5 bases and the J gene end by 8 bases; junction bases not matched to a gene: 6. The CDR3 sequence is 13 residues long.

This receptor was taken from an older woman in good health. The gene calls are TRBV7-9 and TRBJ1-2; TRBD1 agrees at 9 bases. The specimen was blood. This chain's CDR3 is CASSVGDREGYTF. The CDR3 nucleotides are TGTGCCAGCAGCGTAGGGGACAGGGAAGGCTACACCTTC.